One sample yielded the 24 T cell receptor beta chains listed below, sequenced in a study of molecular identifiers for immune sequencing clone quantification. TCRdb re-called the PCR reads with MiXCR, one entry per CDR3 protein. The sample has about 640,000 distinct CDR3 sequences; about 20% are singletons. Material: naive CD8+ T cells from blood, with Jurkat cell RNA spiked in. The subset here: FACS-sorted CD8+CD4-CCR7+CD45RA+ naive T cells. All receptors come from a human donor in good health. Some libraries in this study had Jurkat cell RNA spiked in.

The genes are TRBV4-3 and TRBJ2-1; 9 positions agree with TRBD2. V shed 0 bases and J 8 bases; nucleotides not matched to a gene: 8. The CDR3 is made up of 16 amino acids. Germline V CDR1 and CDR2: LGHNA, YSLEER. Written as DNA, the CDR3 is TGCGCCAGCAGCCAAGATAGGGCTAGCGGGGCGTATGAGCAGTTCTTC. This translates into CASSQDRASGAYEQFF.

The chain carries TRBV27 and TRBJ2-1; no firm D call. CDR1 MNHEY and CDR2 SMNVEV come from the germline V gene (reference sequence). V was trimmed by 6 bases and J by 9 bases, leaving 12 bases between them. The CDR3 extends over 12 amino acids. The chain's CDR3 is CASSETISEQFF. CDR3 DNA: TGTGCCAGCAGCGAAACAATCAGTGAGCAGTTCTTC.

This clonotype came up a few times. The chain uses TRBV20-1 and TRBJ1-2; no definite D call. The CDR3 loop spans 14 amino acids. Trimming took off 0 bases at V and 2 bases at J, with 10 bases between the two ends. The germline gives CDR1 DFQATT, CDR2 SNEGSKA (reference sequence). CDR3 DNA: TGCAGTGCTAGAGATCGTGGCGGCAACTATGGCTACACCTTC. The encoded protein is CSARDRGGNYGYTF.

This clonotype has ten or more counts. The J gene is TRBJ2-1, the V gene TRBV7-2, with 8 bases identical to TRBD2. The CDR3 spans 17 residues. V lost 4 bases to trimming and J lost 6 bases; unmatched junction nucleotides: 14. Looked up from germline, CDR1 is SGHTA and CDR2 is FQGNSA. CDR3 bases: TGTGCCAGCAGCTCACCCGTTGGGGTAGCGGGGAGCAATGAGCAGTTCTTC. Translating it yields CASSSPVGVAGSNEQFF.

The table lists this clonotype with many counts. The chain uses TRBV7-2 and TRBJ2-1, with 9 bases identical to TRBD1. The V gene's germline CDR1 is SGHTA and CDR2 FQGNSA. Trimming removed 2 bases from V and 4 bases from J; junction bases left unmatched: 3. The CDR3 covers 15 residues. The CDR3 DNA reads as TGTGCCAGCAGCTTACGACAGGGGGTGTACAATGAGCAGTTCTTC. This sequence encodes CASSLRQGVYNEQFF.

The table lists this clonotype with many counts. The V gene is TRBV7-9, the J gene TRBJ2-2; D unclear. V lost 4 bases and J lost 2, with 8 bases in between. Germline values: CDR1 SEHNR, CDR2 FQNEAQ (reference sequence). CDR3 length: 14 residues. The CDR3 nucleotides are TGTGCCAGCAGCTACTCAGATAACACCGGGGAGCTGTTTTTT. It is translated as CASSYSDNTGELFF.

The sample holds many counts of this clonotype. This chain links TRBV5-5 with TRBJ1-1; D unresolved. V shed 5 bases and J shed 0 bases, with 8 bases lying between them. Germline V gene lookup returns CDR1 SGHKS and CDR2 YYEKEE (reference sequence). This CDR3 region has 13 residues. CDR3 sequence: CASRFSLNTEAFF. As DNA, the CDR3 is TGTGCCAGCAGGTTCTCTCTGAACACTGAAGCTTTCTTT.

This clonotype came up a few times. The chain recombines TRBV30 with TRBJ1-4, with D possibly being TRBD1 (5 bases). CDR1 and CDR2 (germline): GTSNPN, SVGIG (reference sequence). This CDR3 contains 13 residues. The ends were cut back, 7 bases at V and 5 bases at J, with 14 bases in the middle. The DNA for the CDR3 is TGTGCCTACAGGAACCAAAACAATGAAAAACTGTTTTTT. It codes for CAYRNQNNEKLFF.

The sample holds many counts of this clonotype. In DNA, the CDR3 is TGTGCCAGCAGTTACAGAAGTCCGGGCACCAACTCCTACGAGCAGTACTTC. This translates into CASSYRSPGTNSYEQYF. J is TRBJ2-7 and V is TRBV6-5; D ambiguous. CDR1 and CDR2 from the germline V gene are MNHEY and SVGAGI. Trimming pared 2 bases from V and 0 bases from J, leaving 17 bases between. This CDR3 is 17 amino acids long.

This clonotype was detected many times. V usage is TRBV13 and J usage is TRBJ2-1; 13 bases fit TRBD2. After removal of 4 bases from V and 7 bases from J, the junction contained 1 base not matched to a gene. The CDR3 is 14 residues long. Looked up from germline, CDR1 is PRHDT and CDR2 is FYEKMQ (reference sequence). The CDR3 loop is CASSWGLAGNEQFF. Written as DNA, the CDR3 is TGTGCCAGCAGCTGGGGACTAGCGGGGAATGAGCAGTTCTTC.

The V and J genes are TRBV3-2 and TRBJ2-3; the D call TRBD1 from the table was never checked on the DNA. TRBV3-2 is flagged as a pseudogene. This CDR3 is 16 amino acids long. The CDR3 spells CASSQDLGDRGDTQYF. CDR3 in DNA: TGTGCCAGCAGCCAAGATCTGGGTGACAGGGGAGATACGCAGTATTTT.

The V call is TRBV7-8, the J call TRBJ2-7; possibly TRBD1 or TRBD2 for D (6 bases each). The CDR3 has 14 residues. Between the trimmed V and J ends, which lost 0 bases and 5 bases, there was a span of 11 bases. Germline V gene lookup returns CDR1 SGHVS and CDR2 FQNEAQ. The chain's CDR3 is CASSLAGGDHEQYF. CDR3 sequence (DNA): TGTGCCAGCAGCTTAGCGGGGGGCGACCACGAGCAGTACTTC.

This clonotype was seen ten or more times. CDR3 nucleotides: TGTGCCATCCAACTCCCGGGGCGGGAGATAGCAGATACGCAGTATTTT. Translated: CAIQLPGREIADTQYF. The chain couples TRBV28 to TRBJ2-3, with TRBD2 matching over 7 bases. Germline V gene sequence: CDR1 MDHEN, CDR2 SYDVKM. Losses at the gene ends were 10 bases for V and 4 bases for J; bases not matched to a gene: 17. This CDR3 has 16 residues.

A note on this clonotype: In this CDR3 the conserved last residue, phenylalanine or tryptophan, is missing, so a read error is likely. The CDR3, as DNA: TGTGCCAGCAGTGAATTGCGGAGTTCTAATGAAAAACTGTTTCTT. Its translation: CASSELRSSNEKLFL. The chain has TRBV2 and TRBJ1-4; D is uncertain. The germline gives CDR1 SNHLY, CDR2 FYNNEI. The CDR3 sequence is 15 residues long. Trimming cost V 2 bases and J 3 bases, with 10 bases left between them.

Turning to this clonotype: A much larger clone differs by one base, so this may be a read error. The chain recombines TRBV4-1 with TRBJ2-5, with 11 bases that match TRBD1. J was trimmed by 7 bases and V by 4 bases; bases with no gene match: 17. The CDR3 covers 18 residues. Germline-derived CDR1 and CDR2 are MGHRA and YSYEKL. In nucleotides, the CDR3 is TGCGCCAGCAGCCTTATCGGACCCTTGGGACAGGGGGAAGGGACCCAGTACTTC. As protein: CASSLIGPLGQGEGTQYF.

The table lists this clonotype with many counts. This chain links TRBV10-3 with TRBJ1-6, with 8 bases that match TRBD1. J was trimmed by 0 bases and V by 6 bases; bases with no gene match: 4. The CDR3 runs 16 residues. From germline, CDR1 is ENHRY and CDR2 SYGVKD. CDR3 nucleotides: TGTGCCATCAGCCGACAGGGGAGCTCCTATAATTCACCCCTCCACTTT. This gives the protein CAISRQGSSYNSPLHF.

This clonotype was counted many times. The chain joins TRBV6-5 to TRBJ2-5, with TRBD2 matching over 12 bases. Germline loops: CDR1 MNHEY, CDR2 SVGAGI. The V segment lost 5 bases and the J segment 5 bases; nucleotides outside the gene matches: 6. This CDR3 is built from 15 residues. In DNA form, the CDR3 reads TGTGCCAGCAGTCACACCGGGACTAGCGGGGAGACCCAGTACTTC. Translation gives CASSHTGTSGETQYF.

To note about this clonotype: This clone may be a read error of a much larger clone one base away. The gene calls are TRBV4-1 and TRBJ2-7, with D possibly matching TRBD2 (5 bases). Looked up from germline, CDR1 is MGHRA and CDR2 is YSYEKL. The CDR3 covers 13 residues. As DNA, the CDR3 is TGCGCCAGCAGCCCCAACCGCATGAGGGAGCGGTACTTC. Residues: CASSPNRMRERYF.

The table lists this clonotype with a few counts. The chain has TRBV9 and TRBJ2-5, with 11 nucleotides matching TRBD1. This CDR3 has 14 residues. Looked up from germline, CDR1 is SGDLS and CDR2 is YYNGEE. The V gene end was trimmed by 2 bases and the J gene end by 4 bases; junction bases not matched to a gene: 1. The CDR3 sequence: CASSVGQGAETQYF. The CDR3 DNA follows: TGTGCCAGCAGCGTCGGACAGGGGGCAGAGACCCAGTACTTC.

This clonotype was counted ten times or more. This sequence joins TRBV5-4 and TRBJ2-5, with no clear D. Germline CDR1 SGHNT, CDR2 YYREEE (reference sequence). V lost 0 bases and J lost 0, with 6 bases in between. This CDR3 region has 14 residues. The CDR3 DNA sequence: TGTGCCAGCAGCTTGGCAACGGACCAAGAGACCCAGTACTTC. Residues: CASSLATDQETQYF.

This clonotype showed up just a few times. One end of the junction does not line up with germline, which may come from a read error. The chain is built from TRBV4-3 and TRBJ2-3; the match to TRBD2 covers 11 bases. CDR1 and CDR2 from the germline V gene are LGHNA and YSLEER. The CDR3 extends over 17 amino acids. The CDR3 nucleotides read TGCGCCAGCAGCCCGGGAATAACTAGCGGGAGTTCAGATACGCAGTGTTTT. It codes for CASSPGITSGSSDTQCF.

The rearrangement joins TRBV24-1 to TRBJ2-1; the D gene could be TRBD1 or TRBD2 (6 bases each). Trimming shortened V by 9 bases and J by 4 bases, and 24 bases separated the two germline ends. The germline V gene encodes CDR1 KGHDR and CDR2 SFDVKD. CDR3 length: 17 residues. CDR3 in DNA: TGTGCCACCGCCGAAGGAGGGGGACCAGACGGATACAATGAGCAGTTCTTC. Amino acid sequence: CATAEGGGPDGYNEQFF.

On this clonotype: A much bigger clone sits one base away, suggesting this may be a read error. V and J are TRBV30 and TRBJ2-2; D gene uncertain. This CDR3 is built from 14 residues. V was shortened by 3 bases and J by 4 bases, with 12 bases between the two germline ends. From germline, CDR1 is GTSNPN and CDR2 SVGIG (reference sequence). This CDR3 is CAWRPLGITGELFF. In DNA, the CDR3 is TGTGCCTGGAGGCCTTTAGGGATCACCGGGGAGCTGTTTTTT. The entire variable domain, with the rest obtained from reference TRBV30 and TRBJ2-2, is as follows: SQTIHQWPATLVQPVGSPLSLECTVEGTSNPNLYWYRQAAGRGLQLLFYSVGIGQISSEVPQNLSASRPQDRQFILSSKKLLLSDSGFYLCAWRPLGITGELFFGEGSRLTVL.

This clonotype occurred a few times. The V call is TRBV3-1, the J call TRBJ2-5; possibly TRBD1 or TRBD2 for D (5 bases each). Germline CDR1 LGHDT, CDR2 YNNKEL (reference sequence). The CDR3 totals 17 residues. Trimming took off 0 bases at V and 5 bases at J, with 19 bases between the two ends. The CDR3 region is CASSQDGPTGASETQYF. The CDR3 DNA is TGTGCCAGCAGCCAAGATGGACCCACCGGGGCTTCGGAGACCCAGTACTTC.